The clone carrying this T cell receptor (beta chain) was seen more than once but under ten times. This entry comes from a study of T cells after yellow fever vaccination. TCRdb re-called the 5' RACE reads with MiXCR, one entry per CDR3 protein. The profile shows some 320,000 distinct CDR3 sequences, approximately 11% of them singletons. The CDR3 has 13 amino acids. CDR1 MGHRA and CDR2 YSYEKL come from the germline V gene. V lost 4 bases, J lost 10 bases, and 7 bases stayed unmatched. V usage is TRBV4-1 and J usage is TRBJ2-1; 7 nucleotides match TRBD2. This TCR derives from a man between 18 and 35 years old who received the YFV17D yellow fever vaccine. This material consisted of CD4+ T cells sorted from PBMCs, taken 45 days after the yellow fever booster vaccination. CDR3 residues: CASSPSPRGEQFF. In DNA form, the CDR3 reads TGCGCCAGCAGCCCCTCCCCGCGGGGGGAGCAGTTCTTC.